A selection of T cell receptor beta chains follows, all from one sample in a study of blood T cell repertoires in COVID-19. Libraries were prepared by immunoSEQ multiplex PCR; TCRdb keeps only in-frame clonotypes and omits some of them. The repertoire holds more than 95,000 clones, with around 86% as singletons. Sequencing input: peripheral blood. These receptors were taken from a man aged 50-60 years with acute or convalescent COVID-19. CDR3s include the opening cysteine and the closing phenylalanine or tryptophan. A D gene is named only where the DNA matches it firmly. A row's size may be missing; if present it is once, few, many or a size class.

CDR3nt: TGTGCCAGCAGCTTAGGACGGCTAGCGGGAGGGAAGCAGTTCTTC
CDR3aa: CASSLGRLAGGKQFF
j_gene: TRBJ2-1
abundance: .
v_gene: TRBV11-3
d_gene: TRBD2

CDR3nt: TGCAGTGCTACTTCAGGGTTTGAGCAGTACTTC
CDR3aa: CSATSGFEQYF
j_gene: TRBJ2-7
abundance: once
v_gene: TRBV20-1
d_gene: .

CDR3nt: TGTGCCAGCTCGCCGGGCGGGAGAACCTACGAGCAGTACTTC
CDR3aa: CASSPGGRTYEQYF
j_gene: TRBJ2-7
abundance: .
v_gene: TRBV27
d_gene: TRBD2

CDR3nt: TGTGCCACCAGCAGCAAACAGGGTAATCTCTACGAGCAGTACTTC
CDR3aa: CATSSKQGNLYEQYF
j_gene: TRBJ2-7
abundance: .
v_gene: TRBV15
d_gene: .

CDR3nt: TGTGCCAGCAGTCTTGGACAGGGAAGACAGCCCCAGCATTTT
CDR3aa: CASSLGQGRQPQHF
j_gene: TRBJ1-5
abundance: .
v_gene: TRBV28
d_gene: TRBD1

CDR3nt: TGTGCCAGCAGATTACGACAGGAGTACGAGCAGTACTTC
CDR3aa: CASRLRQEYEQYF
j_gene: TRBJ2-7
abundance: .
v_gene: TRBV6-6
d_gene: .

CDR3nt: TGTGCCAGCAGCGAGACTAGCGGGAAGACCGGGGAGCTGTTTTTT
CDR3aa: CASSETSGKTGELFF
j_gene: TRBJ2-2
abundance: .
v_gene: TRBV9
d_gene: TRBD2

CDR3nt: TGTGCCAGCCGATCCACCTCTAGTACTGGCGAGCAGTACTTC
CDR3aa: CASRSTSSTGEQYF
j_gene: TRBJ2-7
abundance: .
v_gene: TRBV2
d_gene: .

CDR3nt: TGCGCCAGCAGCCCCGGGAGGGAGGAGCAGTTCTTC
CDR3aa: CASSPGREEQFF
j_gene: TRBJ2-1
abundance: .
v_gene: TRBV4-1
d_gene: TRBD2

CDR3nt: TGTGCCAGCAGCGCCTATCACGACTTAAGCACAGATACGCAGTATTTT
CDR3aa: CASSAYHDLSTDTQYF
j_gene: TRBJ2-3
abundance: .
v_gene: TRBV9
d_gene: .

CDR3nt: TGTGCCAGCAGCCCATTTGACAGGGTCCTCTACGAGCAGTACTTC
CDR3aa: CASSPFDRVLYEQYF
j_gene: TRBJ2-7
abundance: .
v_gene: TRBV5-6
d_gene: TRBD1

CDR3nt: TGTGCCAGCAGCGTAGATCCGGTAGGCCCCGGGAGGACCCAGTACTTC
CDR3aa: CASSVDPVGPGRTQYF
j_gene: TRBJ2-5
abundance: few
v_gene: TRBV9
d_gene: .

CDR3nt: TGTGCCAGCAGTTACCCCGGACTAGCGGGAGCTAACTACAATGAGCAGTTCTTC
CDR3aa: CASSYPGLAGANYNEQFF
j_gene: TRBJ2-1
abundance: .
v_gene: TRBV6-2/TRBV6-3
d_gene: TRBD2

CDR3nt: TGTGCCAGCAGTTACTCGAGGCAGGGTCCTGGGGAGCAGTACTTC
CDR3aa: CASSYSRQGPGEQYF
j_gene: TRBJ2-7
abundance: .
v_gene: TRBV6-5
d_gene: .

CDR3nt: TGTGCCAGCAACCCTTCAACACCGAACACTGAAGCTTTCTTT
CDR3aa: CASNPSTPNTEAFF
j_gene: TRBJ1-1
abundance: .
v_gene: TRBV28
d_gene: .

CDR3nt: TGCAGTGCTACTGAATCTTCGAGAGCCCAAGAGACCCAGTACTTC
CDR3aa: CSATESSRAQETQYF
j_gene: TRBJ2-5
abundance: .
v_gene: TRBV20-1
d_gene: .

CDR3nt: TGCGCCAGCAGCTTGGGACAGGGCAATGAGCAGTTCTTC
CDR3aa: CASSLGQGNEQFF
j_gene: TRBJ2-1
abundance: .
v_gene: TRBV5-1
d_gene: TRBD1

CDR3nt: TGTGCCTGGAGGCCGACAGGGAGAAATTATGGCTACACCTTC
CDR3aa: CAWRPTGRNYGYTF
j_gene: TRBJ1-2
abundance: .
v_gene: TRBV30
d_gene: TRBD1

CDR3nt: TGTGCCACCAGCAGAGAGAGGACAGGGGACCACGAGCAGTACTTC
CDR3aa: CATSRERTGDHEQYF
j_gene: TRBJ2-7
abundance: .
v_gene: TRBV15
d_gene: TRBD1

CDR3nt: TGTGCCACCAGTGCATATTCCCAACAGGGGAACTATGGCTACACCTTC
CDR3aa: CATSAYSQQGNYGYTF
j_gene: TRBJ1-2
abundance: .
v_gene: TRBV24-1
d_gene: TRBD1

CDR3nt: TGTGCCAGCAGTTTAGCGCTATTACAGCCCCAGCATTTT
CDR3aa: CASSLALLQPQHF
j_gene: TRBJ1-5
abundance: .
v_gene: TRBV12-3/TRBV12-4
d_gene: .

CDR3nt: TGCGCCAGCAGCTTAAACATGAACACTGAAGCTTTCTTT
CDR3aa: CASSLNMNTEAFF
j_gene: TRBJ1-1
abundance: once
v_gene: TRBV5-1
d_gene: .

CDR3nt: TGTGCCACCAGTGATTTCCTCAATGAGCAGTTCTTC
CDR3aa: CATSDFLNEQFF
j_gene: TRBJ2-1
abundance: .
v_gene: TRBV24-1
d_gene: .

CDR3nt: TGTGCCAGCAGCATTTACGGACAGGGACGGGAGACCCAGTACTTC
CDR3aa: CASSIYGQGRETQYF
j_gene: TRBJ2-5
abundance: .
v_gene: TRBV11-2
d_gene: TRBD1

CDR3nt: TGTGCCAGCAGCTTTGGGACAGGGGGTTACGAGCAGTACTTC
CDR3aa: CASSFGTGGYEQYF
j_gene: TRBJ2-7
abundance: .
v_gene: TRBV5-4
d_gene: TRBD1

CDR3nt: TGTGCCAGCAGTTTACAGTTTGTGTCCCTCCGCTACGAGCAGTACTTC
CDR3aa: CASSLQFVSLRYEQYF
j_gene: TRBJ2-7
abundance: .
v_gene: TRBV28
d_gene: .

CDR3nt: TGTGCCAGCAGCTTATCCGGGGTGGGGACCGGGGAGCTGTTTTTT
CDR3aa: CASSLSGVGTGELFF
j_gene: TRBJ2-2
abundance: .
v_gene: TRBV7-3
d_gene: .

CDR3nt: TGTGCCAGCAGTGCACAGGGGTGGGGATCAGAAGCTTTCTTT
CDR3aa: CASSAQGWGSEAFF
j_gene: TRBJ1-1
abundance: .
v_gene: TRBV27
d_gene: TRBD1

CDR3nt: TGTGCCAGCAGCAATCGACTAGCGGGAACCCAAGAGACCCAGTACTTC
CDR3aa: CASSNRLAGTQETQYF
j_gene: TRBJ2-5
abundance: .
v_gene: TRBV21-1
d_gene: .

CDR3nt: TGCGCCAGCAGCCAGGGACAGCTTGAAGCTTTCTTT
CDR3aa: CASSQGQLEAFF
j_gene: TRBJ1-1
abundance: .
v_gene: TRBV4-1
d_gene: TRBD1

CDR3nt: TGCGCCAGCAGCTTGACGTTAGCGGGGGGGCAAAATACGCAGTATTTT
CDR3aa: CASSLTLAGGQNTQYF
j_gene: TRBJ2-3
abundance: .
v_gene: TRBV5-1
d_gene: TRBD2

CDR3nt: TGTGCCAGCAGTTTCATACTTGAAGCGGGTGAGCAGTTCTTC
CDR3aa: CASSFILEAGEQFF
j_gene: TRBJ2-1
abundance: .
v_gene: TRBV28
d_gene: .

CDR3nt: TGTGCCAGTAGTATAGCGGGAGGGTCAGATACGCAGTATTTT
CDR3aa: CASSIAGGSDTQYF
j_gene: TRBJ2-3
abundance: .
v_gene: TRBV19
d_gene: TRBD2

CDR3nt: TGTGCCAGCAGCCAAGTCCCTGACACTGAAGCTTTCTTT
CDR3aa: CASSQVPDTEAFF
j_gene: TRBJ1-1
abundance: .
v_gene: TRBV3-1/TRBV3-2
d_gene: .

CDR3nt: TGTGCCAGCAGCTTAACCAGACTAGCGGGGAACAATGAGCAGTTCTTC
CDR3aa: CASSLTRLAGNNEQFF
j_gene: TRBJ2-1
abundance: once
v_gene: TRBV11-2
d_gene: TRBD2

CDR3nt: TGTGCCAGCAGCCCCTCTGCCGGAGCGGATGAGACCCAGTACTTC
CDR3aa: CASSPSAGADETQYF
j_gene: TRBJ2-5
abundance: many
v_gene: TRBV3-1/TRBV3-2
d_gene: .

CDR3nt: TGTGCCAGCAGCTTAAACCGACAGGGTATGATGAACACTGAAGCTTTCTTT
CDR3aa: CASSLNRQGMMNTEAFF
j_gene: TRBJ1-1
abundance: .
v_gene: TRBV11-2
d_gene: TRBD1

CDR3nt: TGTGCCAGCAGCTTGCAGGTTGTGAACTATGGCTACACCTTC
CDR3aa: CASSLQVVNYGYTF
j_gene: TRBJ1-2
abundance: .
v_gene: TRBV5-4
d_gene: .

CDR3nt: TGTGCTAGTGGTTTGGTAGGGCTAGCGGGATCCTACGAGCAGTACTTC
CDR3aa: CASGLVGLAGSYEQYF
j_gene: TRBJ2-7
abundance: once
v_gene: TRBV12-5
d_gene: TRBD2

CDR3nt: TGTGCCAGCAGCTTAGAGCCAGGGAACTATGGCTACACCTTC
CDR3aa: CASSLEPGNYGYTF
j_gene: TRBJ1-2
abundance: .
v_gene: TRBV11-3
d_gene: .

CDR3nt: TGCGCCAGCAGTTCCTTCTCTGGAAACACCATATATTTT
CDR3aa: CASSSFSGNTIYF
j_gene: TRBJ1-3
abundance: few
v_gene: TRBV5-1
d_gene: .